This TCR beta chain was captured by sequencing in a study of CD8+ T cells in alopecia areata. Study information: At a dose of 5 to 10 mg twice daily, oral tofacitinib was given to treated patients. Tofacitinib exposure lasted 6 to 18 months, followed by 6 months off drug.

cDNA reverse transcribed from extracted RNA served as the sequencing template. Clones were sequenced by immunoSEQ multiplex PCR, and TCRdb holds only the in-frame ones, with some missing. The sample lists fewer than 110,000 clones, 60% seen once, with roughly 17% in the top ten. The treatment here: oral pan-JAK inhibitor, 5-10 mg twice daily. Researchers picked out CD4+ and CD8+ T cells from PBMCs by sorting. Germline V gene lookup returns CDR1 LNHDA and CDR2 SQIVND (reference sequence). CDR3 size: 13 residues. V was pared by 10 bases and J by 6 bases, with 9 bases of the junction left unmatched. J is TRBJ2-3 and V is TRBV19; 8 nucleotides line up with TRBD2. The sequence was obtained from a human donor with alopecia areata. The specimen was CD8+ T cells sorted from blood, collected at approximately week 60, from a patient treated with tofacitinib. The CDR3: CATSRGGFDTQYF. CDR3 DNA sequence: TGTGCCACCTCACGGGGGGGGTTTGATACGCAGTATTTT.